This T cell receptor beta chain was found in a study of shared clonotypes between healthy human individuals (dated by TCRdb to the early 2020s). In the study overall: A few men and two women, aged 18 to 49 years, made up the cohort. The study deeply sequenced blood TCR repertoires of about 5 healthy adults to estimate repertoire size and the extent of clonotype sharing between individuals. Between about 0.8 and 9 billion PBMCs per donor were obtained by leukapheresis. To increase sequencing depth and limit assay-specific biases, TCR repertoire library preparation and sequencing were carried out by different laboratories using diverse techniques. General findings and caveats noted by the study authors: Because the study included only a small number of donors, the genetic and exposure-history diversity represented was limited. Pairwise subsampling led to the expectation that sequencing depth would affect the degree of clonotype sharing among donors. Sampling was limited to blood, and TCR repertoires in tissue likely differ from TCR repertoires in blood.

A remark on this clone: Its antigen is not yet known. Per-nucleotide qualities are absent, and no much larger clonotype sits a single base away.

Using the deep immunoSEQ assay, TCR CDR3 regions were amplified from genomic DNA by multiplex PCR. For each cell subset, the extracted genomic DNA was distributed evenly across all wells of several immunoSEQ 96-well plates, and each plate served as one replicate. For unsorted PBMC, 250 to 300 ng of genomic DNA, equivalent to around 30,000 T cell genomes, went into each replicate PCR. Genomic DNA from unsorted PBMC was sequenced over ten immunoSEQ deep assay plates. Purified libraries were measured with a Qubit 3.0 fluorometer, size-checked on a Bioanalyzer 2100, and measured again with the KAPA Library Quantification kit. Each immunoSEQ 96-well plate was sequenced on its own single-read 150-cycle Illumina NextSeq 550 flow cell. From the authors' description of their analysis: Because only junctional sequences without quality scores were contained in the immunoSEQ output, filtering matching that applied to full-length reads could not be performed. To assign V/J genes and CDR3, sequences were annotated using PyIR, a Python wrapper for IgBLAST v1.9, with IMGT germline references. Reads were filtered out if the reads had weak V/J assignments (E-value above 1e-6), no CDR3, stop codons, out-of-frame junctions, or ambiguous translated residues. V3J clonotypes were defined as sequences sharing an identical inferred V gene, J gene, and CDR3 amino acid sequence. Percentage overlap between repertoires was calculated by dividing the number of shared unique clonotypes by the size of the smaller repertoire. Richness of each repertoire was evaluated using RTK rarefaction, the Chao1 estimator, and Recon v2.1 estimates of unobserved clonotypes. The source is immuneACCESS, and TCRdb retained only in-frame sequences with V and J called. Part of the clones is not carried over; for the studies checked, unresolved V genes explain less than half of this, and the remainder is unexplained. For V, J and clone size, that table is used; D and trimming come from the DNA. The sample table records about 490,000 clones; around 78% of these occur just once. The ten largest clones represent 10% to 15% of the sample.

Donors were healthy HIV-negative adults with no recently reported acute infections or vaccinations. Only Caucasian adults living in Nashville, Tennessee, USA were represented among the donors. For unsorted samples, 75 million to 90 million PBMCs were counted and genomic DNA was extracted with the QIAamp DNA Blood Mini kit. Blood was obtained by leukapheresis, after which PBMCs were separated by Ficoll-Histopaque density gradient centrifugation and cryopreserved in liquid nitrogen vapor phase. According to the germline V gene, CDR1 reads SGHNT and CDR2 reads YENEEA. The CDR3 numbers 14 residues from cysteine through phenylalanine. Only the CDR3 part of the read is kept: 42 bases, read in frame from the first base. Cut back by 2 bases and 0 bases, the V and J ends lie 2 bases apart.

The sample taken for sequencing was PBMCs. The chain is encoded by TRBV11-3 joined to TRBJ2-6; the D gene cannot be resolved reliably. This TCR derives from a woman aged 40 to 50 in good health. Some clones in this sample may be carry-over from other donors' samples. The CDR3 is CASSLNSGANVLTF. The sequenced DNA: TGTGCCAGCAGCTTAAACTCTGGGGCCAACGTCCTGACTTTC.